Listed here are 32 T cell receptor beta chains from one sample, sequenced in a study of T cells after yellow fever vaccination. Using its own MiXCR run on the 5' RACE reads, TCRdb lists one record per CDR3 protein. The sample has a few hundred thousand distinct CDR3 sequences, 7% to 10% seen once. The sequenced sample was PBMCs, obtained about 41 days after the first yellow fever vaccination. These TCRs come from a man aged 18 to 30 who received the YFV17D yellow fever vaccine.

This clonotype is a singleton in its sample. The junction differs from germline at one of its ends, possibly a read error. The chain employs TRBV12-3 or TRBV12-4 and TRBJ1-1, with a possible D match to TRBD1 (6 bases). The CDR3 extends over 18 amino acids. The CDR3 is CTSSAQGRGVLMNTEAFF. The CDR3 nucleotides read TGTACCAGCAGCGCGCAGGGGAGGGGAGTCCTCATGAACACTGAAGCTTTCTTT.

CDR3 sequence (DNA): TGTGCCAGCAGCCAAGGGGGCCGGGGCTACACCTTC. This gives the protein CASSQGGRGYTF. The gene calls are TRBV6-5 and TRBJ1-2; 7 bases align to TRBD1. The CDR3 spans 12 residues. The junction had 6 bases not matched to a gene; V was cut back by 6 bases and J by 8 bases. The V gene's germline CDR1 is MNHEY and CDR2 SVGAGI.

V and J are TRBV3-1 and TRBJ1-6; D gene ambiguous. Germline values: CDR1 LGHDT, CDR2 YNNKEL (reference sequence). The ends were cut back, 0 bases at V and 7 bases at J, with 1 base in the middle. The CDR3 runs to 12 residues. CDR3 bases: TGTGCCAGCAGCCAAGACAATTCACCCCTCCACTTT. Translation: CASSQDNSPLHF.

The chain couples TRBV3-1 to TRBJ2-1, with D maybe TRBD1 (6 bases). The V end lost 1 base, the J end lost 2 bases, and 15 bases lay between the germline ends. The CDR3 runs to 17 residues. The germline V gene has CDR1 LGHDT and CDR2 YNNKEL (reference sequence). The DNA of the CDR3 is TGTGCCAGCAGCCAAGGGTATAACAGGGTGACCTACAATGAGCAGTTCTTC. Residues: CASSQGYNRVTYNEQFF.

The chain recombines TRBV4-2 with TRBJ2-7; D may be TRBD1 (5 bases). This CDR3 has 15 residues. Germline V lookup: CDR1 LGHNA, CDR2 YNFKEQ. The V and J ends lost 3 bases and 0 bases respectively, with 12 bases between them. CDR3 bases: TGTGCCAGCAGCCAGGACCAGGGCAGCTCCTACGAGCAGTACTTC. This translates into CASSQDQGSSYEQYF.

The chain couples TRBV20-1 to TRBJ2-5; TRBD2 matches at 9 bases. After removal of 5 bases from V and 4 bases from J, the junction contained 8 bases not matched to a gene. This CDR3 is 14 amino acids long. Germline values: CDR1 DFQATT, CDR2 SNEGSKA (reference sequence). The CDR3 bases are TGCAGTGCTGGCGGGGGGGCCACCAGAGAGACCCAGTACTTC. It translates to CSAGGGATRETQYF.

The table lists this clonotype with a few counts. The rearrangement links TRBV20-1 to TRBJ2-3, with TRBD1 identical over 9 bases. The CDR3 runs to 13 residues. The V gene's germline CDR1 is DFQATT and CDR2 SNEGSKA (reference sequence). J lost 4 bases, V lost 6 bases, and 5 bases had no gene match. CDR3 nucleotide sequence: TGCAGTGCCCAAAACAGGGGGCCAGATACGCAGTATTTT. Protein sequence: CSAQNRGPDTQYF.

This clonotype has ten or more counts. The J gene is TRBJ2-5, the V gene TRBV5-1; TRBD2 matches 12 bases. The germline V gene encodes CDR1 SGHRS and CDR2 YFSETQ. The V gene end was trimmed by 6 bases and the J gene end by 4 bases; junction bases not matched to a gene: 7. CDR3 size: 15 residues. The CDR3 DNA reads TGCGCCAGCACATATCTAGCGGGGGGGCCAGAGACCCAGTACTTC. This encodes CASTYLAGGPETQYF.

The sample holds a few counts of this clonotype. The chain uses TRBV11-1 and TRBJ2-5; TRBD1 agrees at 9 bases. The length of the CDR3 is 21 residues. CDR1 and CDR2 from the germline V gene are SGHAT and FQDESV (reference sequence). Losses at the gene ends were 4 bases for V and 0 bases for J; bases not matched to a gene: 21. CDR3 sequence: CASSSTIVRVAGQGHQETQYF. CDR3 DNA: TGTGCCAGCAGCTCCACCATAGTAAGGGTTGCGGGACAGGGACACCAAGAGACCCAGTACTTC.

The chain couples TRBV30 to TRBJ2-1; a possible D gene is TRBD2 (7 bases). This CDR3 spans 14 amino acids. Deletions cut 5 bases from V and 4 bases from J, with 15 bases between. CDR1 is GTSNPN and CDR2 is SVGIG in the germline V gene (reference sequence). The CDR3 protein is CAWERGGPYNEQFF. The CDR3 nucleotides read TGTGCCTGGGAGAGGGGGGGGCCTTACAATGAGCAGTTCTTC.

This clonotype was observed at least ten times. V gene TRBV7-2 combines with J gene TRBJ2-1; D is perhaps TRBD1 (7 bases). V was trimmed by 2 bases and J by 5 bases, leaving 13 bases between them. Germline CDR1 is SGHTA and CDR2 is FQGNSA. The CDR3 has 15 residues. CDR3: CASSLTRGADNEQFF. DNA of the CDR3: TGTGCCAGCAGCTTAACCAGGGGGGCAGACAATGAGCAGTTCTTC. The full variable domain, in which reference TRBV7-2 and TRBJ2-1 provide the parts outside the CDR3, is GAGVSQSPSNKVTEKGKDVELRCDPISGHTALYWYRQSLGQGLEFLIYFQGNSAPDKSGLPSDRFSAERTGGSVSTLTIQRTQQEDSAVYLCASSLTRGADNEQFFGPGTRLTVL.

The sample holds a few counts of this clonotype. In DNA, the CDR3 is TGCGCCAGCAGCCAAGAGAGGGGACCTAACTATGGCTACACCTTC. This encodes CASSQERGPNYGYTF. The V call is TRBV4-1, the J call TRBJ1-2; perhaps TRBD1 as D (5 bases). The CDR3 has 15 amino acids. CDR1 is MGHRA, CDR2 YSYEKL, per germline. V was trimmed by 0 bases and J by 0 bases, leaving 8 bases between them.

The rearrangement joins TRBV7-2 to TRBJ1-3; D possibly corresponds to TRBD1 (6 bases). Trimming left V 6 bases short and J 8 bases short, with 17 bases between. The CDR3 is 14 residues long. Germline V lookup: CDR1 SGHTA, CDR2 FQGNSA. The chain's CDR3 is CASRSTQGSDTIYF. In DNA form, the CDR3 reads TGTGCCAGCAGGTCTACACAGGGTTCGGACACCATATATTTT.

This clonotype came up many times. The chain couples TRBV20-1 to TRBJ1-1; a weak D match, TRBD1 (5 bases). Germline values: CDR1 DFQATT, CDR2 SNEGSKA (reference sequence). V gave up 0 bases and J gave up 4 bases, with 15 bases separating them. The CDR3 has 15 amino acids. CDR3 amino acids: CSARDGGGSATEAFF. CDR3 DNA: TGCAGTGCTAGAGATGGGGGGGGGTCGGCCACTGAAGCTTTCTTT.

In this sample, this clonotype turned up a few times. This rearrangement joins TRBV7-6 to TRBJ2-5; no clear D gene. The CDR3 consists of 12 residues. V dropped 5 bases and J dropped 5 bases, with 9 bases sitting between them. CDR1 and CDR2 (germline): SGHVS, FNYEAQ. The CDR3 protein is CASSATRETQYF. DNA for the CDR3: TGTGCCAGCAGCGCAACGCGGGAGACCCAGTACTTC.

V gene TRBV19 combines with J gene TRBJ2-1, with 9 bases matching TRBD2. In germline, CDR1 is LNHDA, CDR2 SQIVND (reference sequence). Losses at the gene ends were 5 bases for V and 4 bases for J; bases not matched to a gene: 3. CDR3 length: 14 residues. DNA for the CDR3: TGTGCCAGTAGTCGGACTAGCGAATACAATGAGCAGTTCTTC. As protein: CASSRTSEYNEQFF.

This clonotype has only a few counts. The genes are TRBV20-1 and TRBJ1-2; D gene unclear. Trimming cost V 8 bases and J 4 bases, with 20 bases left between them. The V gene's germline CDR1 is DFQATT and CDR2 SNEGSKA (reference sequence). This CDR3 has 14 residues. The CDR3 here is CSSDGELSGYGYTF. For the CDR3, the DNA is TGCAGTTCAGACGGGGAGCTATCAGGCTATGGCTACACCTTC.

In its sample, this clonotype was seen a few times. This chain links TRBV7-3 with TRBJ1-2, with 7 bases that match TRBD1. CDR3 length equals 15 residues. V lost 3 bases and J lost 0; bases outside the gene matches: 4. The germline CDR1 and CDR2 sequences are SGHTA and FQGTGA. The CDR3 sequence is CASSLGQSTNYGYTF. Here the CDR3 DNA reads TGTGCCAGCAGCTTGGGACAGAGTACTAACTATGGCTACACCTTC.

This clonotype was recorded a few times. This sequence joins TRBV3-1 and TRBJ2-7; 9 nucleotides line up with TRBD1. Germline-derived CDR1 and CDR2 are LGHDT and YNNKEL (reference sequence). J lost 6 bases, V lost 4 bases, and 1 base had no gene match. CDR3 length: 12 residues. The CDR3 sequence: CASSRQGGEQYF. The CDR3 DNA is TGTGCCAGCAGCCGACAGGGGGGCGAGCAGTACTTC.

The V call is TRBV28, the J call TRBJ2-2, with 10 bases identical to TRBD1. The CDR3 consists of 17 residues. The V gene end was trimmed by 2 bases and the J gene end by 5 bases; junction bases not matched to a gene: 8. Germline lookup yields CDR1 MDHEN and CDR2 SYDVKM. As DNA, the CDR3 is TGTGCCAGCAGTTTACCTTTGGGACAGGGGAGGACCGGGGAGCTGTTTTTT. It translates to CASSLPLGQGRTGELFF.

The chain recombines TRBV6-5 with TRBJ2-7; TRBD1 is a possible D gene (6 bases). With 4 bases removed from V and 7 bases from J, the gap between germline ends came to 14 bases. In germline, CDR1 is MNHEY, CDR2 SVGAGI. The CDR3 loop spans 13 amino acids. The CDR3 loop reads CASSFAGTMEQYF. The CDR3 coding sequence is TGTGCCAGCAGTTTCGCCGGGACAATGGAGCAGTACTTC.

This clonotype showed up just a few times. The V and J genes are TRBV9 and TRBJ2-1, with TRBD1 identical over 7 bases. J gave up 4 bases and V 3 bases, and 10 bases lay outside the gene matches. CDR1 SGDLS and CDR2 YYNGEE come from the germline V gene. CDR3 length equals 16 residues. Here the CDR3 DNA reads TGTGCCAGCAGCGCCCCTGAAGGGGGCCTTTACAATGAGCAGTTCTTC. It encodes CASSAPEGGLYNEQFF.

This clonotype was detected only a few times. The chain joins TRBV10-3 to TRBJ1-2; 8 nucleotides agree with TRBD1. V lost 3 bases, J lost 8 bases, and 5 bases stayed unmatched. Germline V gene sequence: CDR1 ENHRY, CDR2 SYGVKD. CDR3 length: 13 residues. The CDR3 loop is CAISDQGALGYTF. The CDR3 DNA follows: TGTGCCATCAGTGATCAGGGGGCGCTCGGCTACACCTTC.

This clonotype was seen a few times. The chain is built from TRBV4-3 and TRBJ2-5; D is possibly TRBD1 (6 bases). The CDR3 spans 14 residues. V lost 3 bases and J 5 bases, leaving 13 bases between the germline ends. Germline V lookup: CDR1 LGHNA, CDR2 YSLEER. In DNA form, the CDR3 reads TGCGCCAGCAGCCACGGGGACACCGGGGAGACCCAGTACTTC. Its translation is CASSHGDTGETQYF.

In DNA form, the CDR3 reads TGTGCCAGCAGTGAATGGGGGGGGGCCGAAGAGACCCAGTACTTC. This gives the protein CASSEWGGAEETQYF. The chain has TRBV25-1 and TRBJ2-5, with a weak D call TRBD2 (7 bases). V was shortened by 1 base and J by 3 bases, with 12 bases between the two germline ends. This CDR3 comprises 15 residues. Germline assignment: CDR1 MGHDK and CDR2 SYGVNS. Combining the CDR3 with reference TRBV25-1 and TRBJ2-5 gives the whole variable domain EADIYQTPRYLVIGTGKKITLECSQTMGHDKMYWYQQDPGMELHLIHYSYGVNSTEKGDLSSESTVSRIRTEHFPLTLESARPSHTSQYLCASSEWGGAEETQYFGPGTRLLVL.

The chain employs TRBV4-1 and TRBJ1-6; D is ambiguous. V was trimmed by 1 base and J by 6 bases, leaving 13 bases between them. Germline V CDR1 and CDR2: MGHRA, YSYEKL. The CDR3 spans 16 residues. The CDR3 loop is CASSQGRAAFNSPLHF. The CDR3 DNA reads TGCGCCAGCAGCCAAGGGAGGGCGGCCTTTAATTCACCCCTCCACTTT.

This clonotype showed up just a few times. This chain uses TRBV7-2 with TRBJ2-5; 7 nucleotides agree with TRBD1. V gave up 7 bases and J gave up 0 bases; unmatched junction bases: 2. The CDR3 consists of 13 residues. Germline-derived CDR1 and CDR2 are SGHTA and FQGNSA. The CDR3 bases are TGTGCCAGCACTGGGACAGACCAAGAGACCCAGTACTTC. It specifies CASTGTDQETQYF.

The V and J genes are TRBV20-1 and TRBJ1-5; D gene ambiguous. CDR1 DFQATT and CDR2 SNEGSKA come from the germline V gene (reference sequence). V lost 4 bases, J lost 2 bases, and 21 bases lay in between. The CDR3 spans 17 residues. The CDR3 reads CSAIPPNSRGGNQPQHF. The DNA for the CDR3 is TGCAGTGCTATCCCACCAAACAGTCGGGGTGGCAATCAGCCCCAGCATTTT.

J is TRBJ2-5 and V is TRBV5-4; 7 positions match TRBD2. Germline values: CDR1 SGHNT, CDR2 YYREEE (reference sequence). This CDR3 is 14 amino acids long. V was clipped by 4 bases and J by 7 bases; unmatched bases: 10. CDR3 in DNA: TGTGCCAGCAGCCCCGGGGGGTTGTCGGGGACCCAGTACTTC. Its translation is CASSPGGLSGTQYF.

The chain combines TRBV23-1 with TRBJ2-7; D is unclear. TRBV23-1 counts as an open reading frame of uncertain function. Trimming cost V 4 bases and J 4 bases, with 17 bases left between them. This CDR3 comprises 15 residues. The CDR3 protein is CASSLKGWNFYEQYF. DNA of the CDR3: TGCGCCAGCAGTCTAAAGGGATGGAACTTTTACGAGCAGTACTTC.

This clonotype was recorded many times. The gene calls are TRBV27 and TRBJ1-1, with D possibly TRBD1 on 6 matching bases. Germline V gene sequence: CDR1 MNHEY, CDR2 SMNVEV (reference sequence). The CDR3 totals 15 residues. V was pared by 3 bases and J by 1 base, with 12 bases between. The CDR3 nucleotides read TGTGCCAGCAGTTTGGGGGCAGGGTCGAACACTGAAGCTTTCTTT. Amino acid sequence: CASSLGAGSNTEAFF.

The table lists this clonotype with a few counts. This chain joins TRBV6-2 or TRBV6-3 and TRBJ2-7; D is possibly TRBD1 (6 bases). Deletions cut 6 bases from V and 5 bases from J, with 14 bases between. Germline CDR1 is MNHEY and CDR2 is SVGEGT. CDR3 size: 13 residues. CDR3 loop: CASSHQGTNEQYV. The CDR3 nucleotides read TGTGCCAGCAGCCATCAGGGGACAAACGAGCAGTACGTC.